One T cell receptor beta chain is described in this entry. The entry originates in a study of response to subunit inactivated influenza vaccine. After removal of 3 bases from V and 7 bases from J, the junction contained 6 bases not matched to a gene. There are 14 residues in the CDR3. Germline V gives CDR1 DFQATT, CDR2 SNEGSKA (reference sequence). TCRdb itself ran the RT-PCR reads through MiXCR, one entry per CDR3 protein. The repertoire consists of about 480,000 distinct CDR3 sequences, with 10% to 15% occurring once and the leading ten covering around 13%. The TCR comes from a middle-aged man who received an inactivated influenza vaccine. The chain uses TRBV20-1 and TRBJ2-1; TRBD2 aligns across 10 bases. Sequencing used PBMCs from blood, obtained roughly 48 days after vaccination. CDR3 bases: TGCAGTGCTAGTCTCCTAGCGGGAGTTAATGAGCAGTTCTTC. Protein sequence: CSASLLAGVNEQFF.